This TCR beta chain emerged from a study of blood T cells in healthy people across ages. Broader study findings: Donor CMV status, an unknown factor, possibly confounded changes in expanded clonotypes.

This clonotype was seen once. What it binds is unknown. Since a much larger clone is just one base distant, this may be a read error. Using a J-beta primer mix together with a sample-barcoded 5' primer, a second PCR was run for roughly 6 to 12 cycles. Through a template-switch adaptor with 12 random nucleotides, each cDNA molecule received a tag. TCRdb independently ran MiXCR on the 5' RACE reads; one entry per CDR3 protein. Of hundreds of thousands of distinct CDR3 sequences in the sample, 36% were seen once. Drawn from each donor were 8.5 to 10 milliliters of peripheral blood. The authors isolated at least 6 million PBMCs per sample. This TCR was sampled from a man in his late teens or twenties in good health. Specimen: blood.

This CDR3 reads CASSGEANGGYTF. The CDR3 bases are TGTGCCAGCAGCGGAGAAGCCAATGGGGGCTACACCTTC. The chain combines TRBV9 with TRBJ1-2; D gene unclear. The CDR3 is 13 residues long. Germline assignment: CDR1 SGDLS and CDR2 YYNGEE. The V and J ends lost 3 bases and 8 bases respectively, with 14 bases between them. Full variable domain (outside the CDR3, taken from reference TRBV9 and TRBJ1-2): DSGVTQTPKHLITATGQRVTLRCSPRSGDLSVYWYQQSLDQGLQFLIQYYNGEERAKGNILERFSAQQFPDLHSELNLSSLELGDSALYFCASSGEANGGYTFGSGTRLTVV.